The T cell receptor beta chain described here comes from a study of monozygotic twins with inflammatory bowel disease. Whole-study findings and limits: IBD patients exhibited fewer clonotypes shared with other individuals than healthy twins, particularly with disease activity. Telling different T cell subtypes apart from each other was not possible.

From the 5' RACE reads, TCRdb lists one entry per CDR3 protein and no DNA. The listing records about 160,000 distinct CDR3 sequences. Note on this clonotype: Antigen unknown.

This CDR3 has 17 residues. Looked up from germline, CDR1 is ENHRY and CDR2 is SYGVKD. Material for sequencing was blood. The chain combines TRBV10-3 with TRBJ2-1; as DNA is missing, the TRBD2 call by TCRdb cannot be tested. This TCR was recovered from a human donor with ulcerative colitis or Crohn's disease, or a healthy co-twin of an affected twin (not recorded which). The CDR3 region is CAISESLGLAGENEQFF.